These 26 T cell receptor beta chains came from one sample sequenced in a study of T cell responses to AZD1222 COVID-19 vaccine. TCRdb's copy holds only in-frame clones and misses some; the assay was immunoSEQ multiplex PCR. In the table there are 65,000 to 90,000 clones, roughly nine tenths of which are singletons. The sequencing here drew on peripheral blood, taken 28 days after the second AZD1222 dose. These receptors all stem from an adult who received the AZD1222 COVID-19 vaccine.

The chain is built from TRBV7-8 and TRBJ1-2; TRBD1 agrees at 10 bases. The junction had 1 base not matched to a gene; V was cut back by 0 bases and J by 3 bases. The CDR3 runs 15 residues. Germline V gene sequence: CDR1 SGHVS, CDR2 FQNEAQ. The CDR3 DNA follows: TGTGCCAGCAGCTTAGCCGGACAGGGGGACTATGGCTACACCTTC. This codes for CASSLAGQGDYGYTF.

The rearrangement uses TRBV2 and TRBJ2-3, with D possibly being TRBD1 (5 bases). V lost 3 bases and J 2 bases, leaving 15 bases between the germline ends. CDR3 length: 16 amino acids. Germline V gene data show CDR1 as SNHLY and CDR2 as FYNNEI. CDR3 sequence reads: CASSDLAQGLTDTQYF. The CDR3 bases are TGTGCCAGCAGTGACCTGGCTCAGGGCCTCACAGATACGCAGTATTTT. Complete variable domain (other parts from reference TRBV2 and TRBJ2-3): EPEVTQTPSHQVTQMGQEVILRCVPISNHLYFYWYRQILGQKVEFLVSFYNNEISEKSEIFDDQFSVERPDGSNFTLKIRSTKLEDSAMYFCASSDLAQGLTDTQYFGPGTRLTVL.

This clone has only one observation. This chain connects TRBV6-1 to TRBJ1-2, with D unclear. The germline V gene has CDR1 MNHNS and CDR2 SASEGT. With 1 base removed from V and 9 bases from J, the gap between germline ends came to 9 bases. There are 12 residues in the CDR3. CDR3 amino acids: CASSEDGVRYTF. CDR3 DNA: TGTGCCAGCAGTGAAGATGGGGTTCGCTACACCTTC.

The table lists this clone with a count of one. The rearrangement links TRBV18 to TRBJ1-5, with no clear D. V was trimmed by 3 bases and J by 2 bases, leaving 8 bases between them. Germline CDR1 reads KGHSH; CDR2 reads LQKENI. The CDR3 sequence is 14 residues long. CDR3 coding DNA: TGTGCCAGCTCACCTTTGGGTGGCAATCAGCCCCAGCATTTT. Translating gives CASSPLGGNQPQHF.

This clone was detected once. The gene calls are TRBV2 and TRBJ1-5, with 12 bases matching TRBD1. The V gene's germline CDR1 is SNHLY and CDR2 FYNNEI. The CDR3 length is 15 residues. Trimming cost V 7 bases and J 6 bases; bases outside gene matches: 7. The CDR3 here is CASTPGTGGGQPQHF. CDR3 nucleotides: TGTGCCAGCACCCCCGGGACAGGGGGCGGTCAGCCCCAGCATTTT.

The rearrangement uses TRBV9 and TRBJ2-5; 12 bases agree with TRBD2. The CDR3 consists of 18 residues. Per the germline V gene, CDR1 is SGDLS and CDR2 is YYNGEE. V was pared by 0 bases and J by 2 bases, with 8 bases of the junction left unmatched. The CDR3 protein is CASSVASGGAFGQETQYF. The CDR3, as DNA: TGTGCCAGCAGCGTAGCTAGCGGGGGGGCCTTTGGGCAAGAGACCCAGTACTTC.

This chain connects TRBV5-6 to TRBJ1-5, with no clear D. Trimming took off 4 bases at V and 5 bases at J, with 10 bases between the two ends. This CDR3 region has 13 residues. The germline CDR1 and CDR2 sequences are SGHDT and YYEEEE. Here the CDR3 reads CASSPRRDQPQHF. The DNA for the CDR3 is TGTGCCAGCAGCCCAAGGAGAGATCAGCCCCAGCATTTT.

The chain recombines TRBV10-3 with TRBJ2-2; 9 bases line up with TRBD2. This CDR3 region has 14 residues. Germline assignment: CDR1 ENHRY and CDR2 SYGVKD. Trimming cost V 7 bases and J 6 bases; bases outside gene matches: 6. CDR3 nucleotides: TGTGCCATCACTAGCGGGATCTCGTCCGGGGAGCTGTTTTTT. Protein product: CAITSGISSGELFF.

CDR3 protein: CASSDPFGGSGGLSSYNEQFF. CDR3 bases: TGTGCCAGCAGTGATCCTTTTGGGGGTAGCGGTGGACTAAGCTCCTACAATGAGCAGTTCTTC. J is TRBJ2-1 and V is TRBV6-2 or TRBV6-3, with D perhaps matching TRBD2 (6 bases). Germline V gives CDR1 MNHEY, CDR2 SVGEGT. Trimming removed 5 bases at V and 0 bases at J, with 29 bases between. The CDR3 runs 21 residues.

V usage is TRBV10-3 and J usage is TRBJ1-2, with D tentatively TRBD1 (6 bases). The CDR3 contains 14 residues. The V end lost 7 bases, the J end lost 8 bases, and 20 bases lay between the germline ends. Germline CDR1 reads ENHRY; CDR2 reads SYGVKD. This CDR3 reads CAITERGAGEGYTF. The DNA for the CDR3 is TGTGCCATCACCGAGCGGGGGGCGGGTGAGGGCTACACCTTC.

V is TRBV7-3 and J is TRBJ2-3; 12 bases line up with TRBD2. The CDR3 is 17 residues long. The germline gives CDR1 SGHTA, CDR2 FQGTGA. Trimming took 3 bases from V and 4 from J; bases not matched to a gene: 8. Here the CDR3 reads CASSFASGRAYPDTQYF. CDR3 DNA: TGTGCCAGCAGCTTTGCTAGCGGGAGGGCCTACCCAGATACGCAGTATTTT.

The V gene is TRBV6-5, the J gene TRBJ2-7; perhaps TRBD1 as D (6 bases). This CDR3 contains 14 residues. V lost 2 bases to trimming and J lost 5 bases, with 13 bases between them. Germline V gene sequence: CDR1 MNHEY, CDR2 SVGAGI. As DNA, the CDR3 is TGTGCCAGCAGTTACCGGCCAGGGGTCCACGAGCAGTACTTC. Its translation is CASSYRPGVHEQYF.

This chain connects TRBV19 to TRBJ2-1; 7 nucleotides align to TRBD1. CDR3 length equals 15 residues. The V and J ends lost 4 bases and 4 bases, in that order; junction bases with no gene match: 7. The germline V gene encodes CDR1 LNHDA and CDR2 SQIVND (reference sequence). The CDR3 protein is CASSNPPGQYNEQFF. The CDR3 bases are TGTGCCAGTAGTAACCCCCCGGGACAGTACAATGAGCAGTTCTTC.

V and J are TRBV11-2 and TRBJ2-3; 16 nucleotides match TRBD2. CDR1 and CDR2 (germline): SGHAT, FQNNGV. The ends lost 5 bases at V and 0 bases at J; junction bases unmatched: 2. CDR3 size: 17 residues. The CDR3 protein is CASSPGLAGGSTDTQYF. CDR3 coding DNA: TGTGCCAGCAGCCCGGGACTAGCGGGAGGGAGCACAGATACGCAGTATTTT.

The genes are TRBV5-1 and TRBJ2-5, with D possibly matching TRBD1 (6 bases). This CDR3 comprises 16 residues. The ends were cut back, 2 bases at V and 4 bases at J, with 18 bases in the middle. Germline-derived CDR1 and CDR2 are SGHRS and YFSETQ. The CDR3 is CASSFGGDRLGETQYF. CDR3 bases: TGCGCCAGCAGCTTTGGGGGAGACAGGCTCGGAGAGACCCAGTACTTC.

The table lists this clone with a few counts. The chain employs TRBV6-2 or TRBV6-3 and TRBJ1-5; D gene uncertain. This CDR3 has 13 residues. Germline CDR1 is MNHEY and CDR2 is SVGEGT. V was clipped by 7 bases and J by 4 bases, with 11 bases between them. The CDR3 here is CASTPYGNQPQHF. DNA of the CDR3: TGTGCCAGCACCCCGTACGGAAATCAGCCCCAGCATTTT.

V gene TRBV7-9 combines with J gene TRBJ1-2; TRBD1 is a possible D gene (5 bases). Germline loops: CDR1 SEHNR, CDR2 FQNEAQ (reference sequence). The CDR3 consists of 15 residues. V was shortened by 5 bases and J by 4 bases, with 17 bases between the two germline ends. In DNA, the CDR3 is TGTGCCAGCAGCCTTGGGGGGATCTTCGGCTATGGCTACACCTTC. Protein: CASSLGGIFGYGYTF.

CDR3 sequence reads: CASTPGQGAQPQHF. The CDR3 DNA follows: TGTGCCAGTACCCCGGGACAGGGGGCTCAGCCCCAGCATTTT. The chain recombines TRBV19 with TRBJ1-5, with 12 bases matching TRBD1. Germline lookup yields CDR1 LNHDA and CDR2 SQIVND (reference sequence). CDR3 length: 14 amino acids. V lost 7 bases to trimming and J lost 6 bases; unmatched junction nucleotides: 4.

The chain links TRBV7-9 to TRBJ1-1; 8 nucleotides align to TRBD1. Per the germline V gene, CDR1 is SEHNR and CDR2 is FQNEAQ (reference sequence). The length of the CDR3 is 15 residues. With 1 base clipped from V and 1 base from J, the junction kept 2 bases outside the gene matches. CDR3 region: CASSLEGTGNTEAFF. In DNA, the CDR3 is TGTGCCAGCAGCTTAGAAGGGACAGGGAACACTGAAGCTTTCTTT.

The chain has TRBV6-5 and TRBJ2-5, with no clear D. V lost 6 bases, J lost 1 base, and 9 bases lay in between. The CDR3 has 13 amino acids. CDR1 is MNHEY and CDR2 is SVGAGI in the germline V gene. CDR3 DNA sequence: TGTGCCAGCAGCCCCGAAGCCCAAGAGACCCAGTACTTC. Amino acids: CASSPEAQETQYF.

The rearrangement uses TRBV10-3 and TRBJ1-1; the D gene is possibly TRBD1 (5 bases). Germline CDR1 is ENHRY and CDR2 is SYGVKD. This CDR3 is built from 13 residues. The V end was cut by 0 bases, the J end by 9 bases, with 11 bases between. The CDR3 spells CAISESGTSKAFF. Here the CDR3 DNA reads TGTGCCATCAGTGAGTCGGGGACCTCGAAAGCTTTCTTT.

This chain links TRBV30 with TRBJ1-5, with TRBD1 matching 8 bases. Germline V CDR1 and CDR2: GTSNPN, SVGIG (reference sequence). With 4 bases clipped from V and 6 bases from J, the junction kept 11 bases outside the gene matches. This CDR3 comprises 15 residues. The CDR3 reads CAWIRPGQVGQPQHF. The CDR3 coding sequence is TGTGCCTGGATCAGACCGGGACAGGTCGGTCAGCCCCAGCATTTT.

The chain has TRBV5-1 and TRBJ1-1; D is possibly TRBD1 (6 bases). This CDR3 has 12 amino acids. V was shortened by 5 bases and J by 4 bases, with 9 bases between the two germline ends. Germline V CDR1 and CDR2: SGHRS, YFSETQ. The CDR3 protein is CASRTGPTEAFF. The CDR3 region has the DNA TGCGCCAGCAGAACAGGGCCCACTGAAGCTTTCTTT.

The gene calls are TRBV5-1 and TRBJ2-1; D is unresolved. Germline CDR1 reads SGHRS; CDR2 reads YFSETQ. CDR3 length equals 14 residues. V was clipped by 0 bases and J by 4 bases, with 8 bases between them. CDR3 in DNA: TGCGCCAGCAGCTTGGAAGGCCATTACAATGAGCAGTTCTTC. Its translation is CASSLEGHYNEQFF.

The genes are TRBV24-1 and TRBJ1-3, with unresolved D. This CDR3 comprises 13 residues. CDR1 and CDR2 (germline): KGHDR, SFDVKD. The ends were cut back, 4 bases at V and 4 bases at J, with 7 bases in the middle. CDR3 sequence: CATSDGNGNTIYF. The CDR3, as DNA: TGTGCCACCAGTGACGGTAACGGAAACACCATATATTTT.

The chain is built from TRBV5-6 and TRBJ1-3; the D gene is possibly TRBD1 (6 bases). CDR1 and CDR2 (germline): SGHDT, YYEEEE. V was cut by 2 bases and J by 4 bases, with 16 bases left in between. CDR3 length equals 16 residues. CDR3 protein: CASSFRGPGGGNTIYF. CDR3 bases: TGTGCCAGCAGCTTCCGGGGGCCCGGAGGAGGAAACACCATATATTTT. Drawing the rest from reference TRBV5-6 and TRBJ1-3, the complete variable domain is DAGVTQSPTHLIKTRGQQVTLRCSPKSGHDTVSWYQQALGQGPQFIFQYYEEEERQRGNFPDRFSGHQFPNYSSELNVNALLLGDSALYLCASSFRGPGGGNTIYFGEGSWLTVV.